This T cell receptor (beta chain) was captured by sequencing in a study of TIL therapy for anti-PD-1-resistant metastatic lung cancer (dated by TCRdb to the early 2020s). Describing the broader study: Among the enrolled patients, the median age was roughly 54 years (range roughly 35-75), and the median tumor PD-L1 proportion score was around 6%. The cohort was composed predominantly of lung adenocarcinoma, with a few EGFR-mutant and two ALK-rearranged tumors included, and half of patients were identified as current or former smokers. Across the cohort, whole-exome sequencing showed a median non-synonymous tumor mutation burden of more than 1.3 mutations per megabase. T cell receptor beta sequencing of tumor and peripheral blood was used to follow clonotypes across the tumor, the expanded TIL product and serial blood samples.

This specimen's time point label, per the study, means: pre-treatment sample, taken before nivolumab and TIL therapy. Excised metastases, mostly pleural nodules or supraclavicular lymph nodes, were used as baseline tumor samples and were taken from the same resection from which TIL were grown. Tumors were harvested before any PD-1/PD-L1 blockade; patients then received nivolumab, and those progressing received lymphodepletion, expanded TIL infusion and IL-2. Between late 2017 and January 2020, a dual-center phase I trial enrolled adults who had stage 4 NSCLC. Samples came from a single-arm, open-label phase I trial of tumor-infiltrating lymphocyte therapy with nivolumab in advanced non-small cell lung cancer. For each resected tumor, portions were snap-frozen in liquid nitrogen and kept at -80 degrees C. Using laser-capture macrodissection, tumor regions of interest were selected on H&E sections, then pulverized into around 16 mg aliquots and extracted using Qiagen Allprep kits.

Points on this clone: It lacks a known antigen. No qualities accompany the bases; no much larger clone lies one base away.

Study-wide conclusions, independent of this receptor: The study protocol defined all tumor marker inferences as exploratory. TIL culture showed high clonal turnover, with many enriched product clones undetected in the baseline tumor, suggesting clonal contraction rather than faithful expansion. Generalizability was limited because the cohort was highly selected, with more treatment-naive, never-smoker and oncogene-addicted patients included than is typical. Compared with baseline intratumoral T cells, expanded TIL cultures were more clonal and less diverse (median clonality roughly 6% vs 31%, p < 0.0001).

The CDR3 goes from the cysteine to the phenylalanine over 15 residues. CDR3 DNA is the only sequence kept; it has 45 bases, read in frame from the first base. The germline V end is reduced by 6 bases and the J end by 1 base; junction bases left unmatched: 5. CDR1 is given as MNHEY and CDR2 as SMNVEV, both from the germline V gene (reference sequence). The immunoSEQ v3 hsTCRB kit was used to amplify TCR beta CDR3 regions from genomic DNA through bias-controlled multiplex PCR. The TCR libraries were sequenced on an Illumina NextSeq 500 to around 1.9 million read pairs for survey level or about 5-6 million read pairs for deep level. Turning to the authors' computational methods: Clonality was reported by immunoSEQ Analyzer software, which also assigned V, D and J genes and filtered out non-productive sequences. Repertoires were compared by productive Simpson clonality and by the Morisita overlap index of productive TRB rearrangements between infused TIL and blood. Held by TCRdb, this immuneACCESS table contains in-frame sequences only and omits some clones. Under half of the omission traces to an unresolved V gene where checked; the cause of the rest is unknown. That table gives V, J and clone size, and the DNA gave D and trimming. The sample table records 25,000 to 30,000 clones; approximately 63% of these occur just once. The ten largest account for 16% of the sample.

Sequencing was performed on tumor tissue, taken at baseline. The receptor was isolated from a woman between 30 and 79 years old with non-small cell lung cancer. The rearranged segments are TRBV27 and TRBJ1-1, with 10 bases matching TRBD1. For the CDR3, the sequence is CASRLWTGGNTEAFF. The sequenced DNA is TGTGCCAGCAGACTCTGGACAGGGGGGAACACTGAAGCTTTCTTT.